This T cell receptor beta chain was observed in a study of control samples from healthy donors and cancer patients. With V trimmed by 6 bases and J by 6 bases, 7 bases remained unmatched. The CDR3 length is 14 residues. Germline CDR1 and CDR2: LGHNT and FRNRAP. Only in-frame clones appear in the TCRdb table, and some are missing; sequencing was by immunoSEQ multiplex PCR. Of some 410,000 clones in the sample, around 90% are singletons; the top ten hold around 6.4%. The sequence was collected from a man in his forties with head and neck cancer. The chain uses TRBV12-5 and TRBJ2-2; 7 positions match TRBD2. The sample comprised PBMCs. CDR3 DNA: TGTGCTAGTGGCGTGGGGGGGTATTCCGGGGAGCTGTTTTTT. This translates into CASGVGGYSGELFF.